This T cell receptor (beta chain) was profiled in a study of human T cells and chemical hapten exposure. Findings of the study overall: Among TCRs, those above 1 in 1000 frequency were unaffected by DPC sensitization. Having alopecia, the donors may differ immunologically from healthy people.

Time point specified: pre-sensitization, week 0. Treatment meaning: therapeutic diphenylcyclopropenone sensitization with weekly scalp DPC. This clonotype was counted between two and nine times. Its specificity is not known. TCRdb itself ran the RACE reads through MiXCR, one entry per CDR3 protein. The table lists 85,000 to 100,000 distinct CDR3 sequences, 10% to 12% of them singletons. The clonotype was recovered from a woman aged 60 to 75 with alopecia areata. Some clones in this sample may be carry-over from other donors' samples. The sequenced sample was whole blood, obtained in connection with sensitization to the hapten diphenylcyclopropenone (DPC).

The CDR3 DNA follows: TGTGCCAGCAGTCCCCAGATGGGGTCGAACACTGAAGCTTTCTTT. Translated, it gives CASSPQMGSNTEAFF. The genes are TRBV6-6 and TRBJ1-1; D is ambiguous. The V end was cut by 5 bases, the J end by 1 base, with 14 bases between. Germline V gene lookup returns CDR1 MNHNY and CDR2 SVGAGI (reference sequence). The CDR3 has 15 residues.